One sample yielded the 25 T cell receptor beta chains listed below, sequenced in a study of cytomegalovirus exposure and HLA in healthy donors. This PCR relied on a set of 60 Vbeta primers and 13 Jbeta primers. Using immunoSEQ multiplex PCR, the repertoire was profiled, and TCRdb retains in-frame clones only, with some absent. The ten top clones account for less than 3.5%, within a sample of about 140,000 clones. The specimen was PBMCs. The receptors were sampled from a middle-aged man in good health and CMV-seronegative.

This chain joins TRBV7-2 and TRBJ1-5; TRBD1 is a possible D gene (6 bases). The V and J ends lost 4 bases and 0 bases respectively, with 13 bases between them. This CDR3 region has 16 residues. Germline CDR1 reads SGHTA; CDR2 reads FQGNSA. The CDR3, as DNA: TGTGCCAGCAGCTCGGAGGACAGTTATAGCAATCAGCCCCAGCATTTT. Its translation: CASSSEDSYSNQPQHF.

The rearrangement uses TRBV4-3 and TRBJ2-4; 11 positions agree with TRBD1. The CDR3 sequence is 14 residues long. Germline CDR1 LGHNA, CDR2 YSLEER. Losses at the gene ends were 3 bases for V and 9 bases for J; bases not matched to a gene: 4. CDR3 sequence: CASSQEGQGGIQYF. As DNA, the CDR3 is TGCGCCAGCAGCCAGGAGGGACAGGGGGGCATTCAGTACTTC.

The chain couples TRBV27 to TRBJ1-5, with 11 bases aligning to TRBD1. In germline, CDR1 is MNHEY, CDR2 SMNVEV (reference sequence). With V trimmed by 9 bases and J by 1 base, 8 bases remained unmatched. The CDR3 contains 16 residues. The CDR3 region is CASRGQGDESNQPQHF. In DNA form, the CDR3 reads TGTGCCAGTCGGGGACAGGGGGATGAAAGCAATCAGCCCCAGCATTTT.

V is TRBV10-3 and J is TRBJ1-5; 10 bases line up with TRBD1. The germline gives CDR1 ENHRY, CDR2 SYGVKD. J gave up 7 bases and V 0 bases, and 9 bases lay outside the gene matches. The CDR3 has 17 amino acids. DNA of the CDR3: TGTGCCATCAGTGAGTCGAGACAGGGGGCTTCAGGACAGCCCCAGCATTTT. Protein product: CAISESRQGASGQPQHF.

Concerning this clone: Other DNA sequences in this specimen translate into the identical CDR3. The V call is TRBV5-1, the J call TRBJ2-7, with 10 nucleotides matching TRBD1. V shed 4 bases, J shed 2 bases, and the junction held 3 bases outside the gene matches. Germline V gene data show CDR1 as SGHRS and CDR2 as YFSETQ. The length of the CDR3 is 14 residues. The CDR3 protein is CASSAGQGTYEQYF. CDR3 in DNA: TGCGCCAGCAGCGCGGGACAGGGGACCTACGAGCAGTACTTC. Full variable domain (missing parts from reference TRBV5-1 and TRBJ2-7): KAGVTQTPRYLIKTRGQQVTLSCSPISGHRSVSWYQQTPGQGLQFLFEYFSETQRNKGNFPGRFSGRQFSNSRSEMNVSTLELGDSALYLCASSAGQGTYEQYFGPGTRLTVT.

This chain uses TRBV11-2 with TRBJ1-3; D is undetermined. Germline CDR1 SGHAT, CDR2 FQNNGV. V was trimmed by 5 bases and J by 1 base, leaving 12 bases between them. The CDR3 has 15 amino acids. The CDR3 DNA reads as TGTGCCAGCAGCCCCGCCCGGTGGTCTGGAAACACCATATATTTT. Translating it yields CASSPARWSGNTIYF.

As DNA, the CDR3 is TGTGCCAGCAGCCCCCAGGGGGGCGGGGGCTACACCTTC. Amino acids: CASSPQGGGGYTF. The chain carries TRBV7-2 and TRBJ1-2; 7 bases agree with TRBD1. The V gene end was trimmed by 5 bases and the J gene end by 8 bases; junction bases not matched to a gene: 8. CDR3 size: 13 residues. Per germline, CDR1 SGHTA and CDR2 FQGNSA.

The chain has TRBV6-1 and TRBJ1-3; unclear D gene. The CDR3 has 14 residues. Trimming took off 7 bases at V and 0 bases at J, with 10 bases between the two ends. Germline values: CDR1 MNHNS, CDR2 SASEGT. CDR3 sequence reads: CASTMTISGNTIYF. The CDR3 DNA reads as TGTGCCAGCACCATGACAATCTCTGGAAACACCATATATTTT.

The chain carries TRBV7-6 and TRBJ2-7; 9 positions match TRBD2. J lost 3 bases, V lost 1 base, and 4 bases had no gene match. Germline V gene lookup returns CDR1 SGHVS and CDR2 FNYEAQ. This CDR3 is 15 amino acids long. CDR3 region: CASSLGAGGFYEQYF. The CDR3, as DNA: TGTGCCAGCAGCTTAGGAGCGGGGGGCTTCTACGAGCAGTACTTC. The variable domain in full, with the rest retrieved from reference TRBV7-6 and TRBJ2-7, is GAGVSQSPRYKVTKRGQDVALRCDPISGHVSLYWYRQALGQGPEFLTYFNYEAQQDKSGLPNDRFSAERPEGSISTLTIQRTEQRDSAMYRCASSLGAGGFYEQYFGPGTRLTVT.

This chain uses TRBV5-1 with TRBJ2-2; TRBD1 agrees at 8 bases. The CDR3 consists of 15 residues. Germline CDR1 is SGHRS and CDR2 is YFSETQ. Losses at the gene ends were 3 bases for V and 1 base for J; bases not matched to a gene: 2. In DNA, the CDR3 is TGCGCCAGCAGCTATGGGACAGGGAACACCGGGGAGCTGTTTTTT. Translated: CASSYGTGNTGELFF.

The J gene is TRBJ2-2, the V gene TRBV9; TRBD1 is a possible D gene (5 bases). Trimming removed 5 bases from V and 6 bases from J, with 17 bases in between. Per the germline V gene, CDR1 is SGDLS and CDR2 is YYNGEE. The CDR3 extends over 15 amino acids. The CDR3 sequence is CASSPTGSSAGELFF. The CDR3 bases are TGTGCCAGCAGTCCAACAGGTAGTTCTGCCGGGGAGCTGTTTTTT.

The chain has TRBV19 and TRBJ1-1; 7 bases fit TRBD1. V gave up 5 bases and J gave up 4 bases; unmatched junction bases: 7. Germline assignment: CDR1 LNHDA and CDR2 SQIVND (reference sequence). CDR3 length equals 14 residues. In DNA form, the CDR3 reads TGTGCCAGTAGTGGACGAAGGGGGCCCACTGAAGCTTTCTTT. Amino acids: CASSGRRGPTEAFF.

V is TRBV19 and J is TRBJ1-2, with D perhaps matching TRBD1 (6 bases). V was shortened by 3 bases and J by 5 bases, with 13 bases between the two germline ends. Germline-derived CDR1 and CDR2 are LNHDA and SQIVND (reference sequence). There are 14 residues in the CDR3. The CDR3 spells CASSILQGRYGYTF. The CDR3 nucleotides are TGTGCCAGTAGTATTTTACAGGGAAGATATGGCTACACCTTC.

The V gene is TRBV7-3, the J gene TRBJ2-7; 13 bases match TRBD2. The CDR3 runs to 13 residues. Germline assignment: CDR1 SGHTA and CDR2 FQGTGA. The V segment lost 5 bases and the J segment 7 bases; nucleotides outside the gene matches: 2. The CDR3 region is CASSPTSGGEQYF. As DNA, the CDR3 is TGTGCCAGCAGCCCGACTAGCGGGGGGGAGCAGTACTTC.

The CDR3 sequence: CASSFLASGANVLTF. CDR3 coding DNA: TGTGCCAGCAGTTTTTTAGCCTCTGGGGCCAACGTCCTGACTTTC. The chain is built from TRBV28 and TRBJ2-6; no reliable D call. Trimming pared 3 bases from V and 0 bases from J, leaving 6 bases between. Germline CDR1 and CDR2: MDHEN and SYDVKM. The CDR3 loop spans 15 amino acids.

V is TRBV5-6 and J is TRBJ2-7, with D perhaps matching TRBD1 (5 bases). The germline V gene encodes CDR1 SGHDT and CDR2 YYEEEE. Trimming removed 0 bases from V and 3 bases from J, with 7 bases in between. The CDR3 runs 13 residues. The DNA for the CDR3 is TGTGCCAGCAGCTTGGGACAGAACTACGAGCAGTACTTC. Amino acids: CASSLGQNYEQYF.

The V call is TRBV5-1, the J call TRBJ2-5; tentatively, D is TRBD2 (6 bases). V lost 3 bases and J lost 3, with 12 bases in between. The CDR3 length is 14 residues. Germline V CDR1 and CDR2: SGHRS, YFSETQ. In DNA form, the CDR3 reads TGCGCCAGCAGCTCCGGGAGAATAAAAGAGACCCAGTACTTC. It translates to CASSSGRIKETQYF.

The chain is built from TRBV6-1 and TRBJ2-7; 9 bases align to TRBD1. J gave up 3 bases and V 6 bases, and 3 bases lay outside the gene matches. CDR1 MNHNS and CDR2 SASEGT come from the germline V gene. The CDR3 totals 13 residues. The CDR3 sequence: CASSPTGGYEQYF. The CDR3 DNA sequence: TGTGCCAGCAGCCCGACAGGGGGCTACGAGCAGTACTTC.

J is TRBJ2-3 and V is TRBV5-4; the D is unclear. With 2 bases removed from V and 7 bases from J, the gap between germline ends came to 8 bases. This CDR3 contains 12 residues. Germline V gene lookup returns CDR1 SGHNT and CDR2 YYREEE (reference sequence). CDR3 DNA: TGTGCCAGCAGCTTAGACTTCTATACGCAGTATTTT. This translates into CASSLDFYTQYF.

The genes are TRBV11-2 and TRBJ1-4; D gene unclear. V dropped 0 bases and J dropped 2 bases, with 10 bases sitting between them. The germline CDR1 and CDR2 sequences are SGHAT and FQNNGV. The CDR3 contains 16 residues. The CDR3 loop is CASSLEAGWTNEKLFF. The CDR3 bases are TGTGCCAGCAGCTTAGAAGCGGGTTGGACTAATGAAAAACTGTTTTTT.

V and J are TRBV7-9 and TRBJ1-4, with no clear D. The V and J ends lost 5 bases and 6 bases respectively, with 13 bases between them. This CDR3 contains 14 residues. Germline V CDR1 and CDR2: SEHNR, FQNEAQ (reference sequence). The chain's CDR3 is CASSPPRLDEKLFF. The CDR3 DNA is TGTGCCAGCAGCCCACCCCGACTGGATGAAAAACTGTTTTTT.

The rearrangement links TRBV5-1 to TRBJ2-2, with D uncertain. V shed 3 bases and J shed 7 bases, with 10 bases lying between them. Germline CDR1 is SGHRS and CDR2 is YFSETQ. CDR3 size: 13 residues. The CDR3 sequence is CASSSLDYGELFF. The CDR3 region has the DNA TGCGCCAGCAGCTCTCTAGATTACGGGGAGCTGTTTTTT.

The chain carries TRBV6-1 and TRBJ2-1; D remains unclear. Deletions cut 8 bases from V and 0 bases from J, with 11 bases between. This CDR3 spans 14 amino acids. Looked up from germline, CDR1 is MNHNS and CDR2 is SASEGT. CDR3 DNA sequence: TGTGCCAGCCGCAAACCGGGCTCCTACAATGAGCAGTTCTTC. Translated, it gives CASRKPGSYNEQFF.

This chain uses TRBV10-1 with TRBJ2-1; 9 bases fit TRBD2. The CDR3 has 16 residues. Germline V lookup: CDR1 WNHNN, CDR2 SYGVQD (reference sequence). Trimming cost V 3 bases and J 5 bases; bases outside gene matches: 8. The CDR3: CASSDSSAGGHNEQFF. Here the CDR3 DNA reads TGCGCCAGCAGTGACTCGTCGGCGGGGGGGCACAATGAGCAGTTCTTC.

CDR3 coding DNA: TGTGCCAGCAGCTCCGGGGGGTCAACCTACAATGAGCAGTTCTTC. This encodes CASSSGGSTYNEQFF. The chain uses TRBV5-4 and TRBJ2-1; 7 bases align to TRBD2. The J segment lost 2 bases and the V segment lost 3 bases, leaving 5 bases of the junction unmatched. CDR1 is SGHNT, CDR2 YYREEE, per germline (reference sequence). The CDR3 spans 15 residues.